This T cell receptor (beta chain) derives from a study of blood T cell repertoires in COVID-19. The overall study: PBMCs, B-cell-depleted T cells, or T cells were the source of the cDNA or gDNA that made up the material.

Germline V gene data show CDR1 as MNHEY and CDR2 as SVGEGT. V shed 5 bases, J shed 4 bases, and the junction held 7 bases outside the gene matches. The CDR3 contains 17 residues. Original handling: For nucleated cells, counts were estimated from reference gene primer amplification. Measured with immunoSEQ multiplex PCR; TCRdb has only the in-frame clones, and not every one. V, J and clone size are those of that table, while D and trimming were read from the DNA. The data hold fewer than 150,000 clones, with approximately 85% observed a single time. Sequencing used peripheral blood. The origin of this receptor is a man between 35 and 55 years old with acute or convalescent COVID-19. The J gene is TRBJ2-2, the V gene TRBV6-2 or TRBV6-3; 13 nucleotides line up with TRBD2. As DNA, the CDR3 is TGTGCCAGCAGTAAAATCACTAGCGGGGGGGCCACCGGGGAGCTGTTTTTT. Its translation is CASSKITSGGATGELFF.